The count of the clone carrying this T cell receptor beta chain is one. One end of the junction fails to match germline, which may point to a read error. This CDR3 comprises 15 residues. Germline lookup yields CDR1 MGHRA and CDR2 YSYEKL. These data belong to a study of T cells of healthy individuals. TCRdb ran MiXCR on the 5' RACE reads and lists one entry per CDR3 protein. The data show tens of thousands of distinct CDR3 sequences, 14% to 15% seen once. The TCR originated in a human donor in good health. The chain is built from TRBV4-1 and TRBJ2-6; D is possibly TRBD1 or TRBD2 (5 bases each). As DNA, the CDR3 is TGCGCCAGCAGCCGCGATCCAACCGGGACGGAAGGAAGAAATTTC. Translating gives CASSRDPTGTEGRNF.